The next 28 T cell receptor beta chains were all read from a single sample in a study of blood T cell repertoires in COVID-19. Libraries were prepared by immunoSEQ multiplex PCR; TCRdb keeps only in-frame clonotypes and omits some of them. The sample carries some 200,000 clones, 82% recorded once. Sequences were obtained from PBMCs or T cells enriched from blood (not recorded which). These receptors all come from a man in his forties who had recovered from COVID-19.

The V gene is TRBV7-9, the J gene TRBJ1-1; D is perhaps TRBD1 (5 bases). Trimming shortened V by 3 bases and J by 7 bases, and 21 bases separated the two germline ends. This CDR3 region has 16 residues. CDR1 is SEHNR, CDR2 FQNEAQ, per germline (reference sequence). CDR3 sequence reads: CASSFTPAGRESEAFF. As DNA, the CDR3 is TGTGCCAGCAGCTTCACCCCGGCAGGGAGGGAAAGTGAAGCTTTCTTT.

The V call is TRBV19, the J call TRBJ2-3; TRBD2 might be the D (5 bases). There are 16 residues in the CDR3. From germline, CDR1 is LNHDA and CDR2 SQIVND (reference sequence). The V end was cut by 0 bases, the J end by 2 bases, with 12 bases between. The CDR3 DNA reads TGTGCCAGTAGTATAGACGGCAGCCGGGACACAGATACGCAGTATTTT. Its protein is CASSIDGSRDTDTQYF.

The rearrangement links TRBV19 to TRBJ2-7; tentative D call: TRBD2 (5 bases). Trimming took 2 bases from V and 6 from J, leaving 11 bases between them. This CDR3 is 13 amino acids long. CDR1 LNHDA and CDR2 SQIVND come from the germline V gene (reference sequence). The CDR3 loop is CASSIKLDSEQYV. In DNA, the CDR3 is TGTGCCAGTAGTATAAAACTGGACTCCGAGCAGTACGTC.

The chain combines TRBV7-9 with TRBJ2-1, with D possibly being TRBD1 (5 bases). V lost 3 bases and J lost 0, with 18 bases in between. The CDR3 extends over 18 amino acids. Germline V gene lookup returns CDR1 SEHNR and CDR2 FQNEAQ (reference sequence). The CDR3 region is CASSFPFGAKSSYNEQFF. CDR3 sequence (DNA): TGTGCCAGCAGCTTTCCATTTGGGGCCAAAAGCTCCTACAATGAGCAGTTCTTC.

The V and J genes are TRBV3-1 (or the pseudogene TRBV3-2) and TRBJ1-2, with D possibly being TRBD1 (6 bases). V dropped 2 bases and J dropped 9 bases, with 19 bases sitting between them. The CDR3 contains 15 residues. Germline V gene sequence: CDR1 LGHDT, CDR2 YNNKEL (reference sequence). As DNA, the CDR3 is TGTGCCAGCAGCCAATTCCTAGGACAGCCGGGTAGCTACACCTTC. Encoded protein: CASSQFLGQPGSYTF.

The chain recombines TRBV29-1 with TRBJ1-2; TRBD1 matches 7 bases. Germline assignment: CDR1 SQVTM and CDR2 ANQGSEA. Trimming removed 1 base from V and 4 bases from J; junction bases left unmatched: 3. This CDR3 is built from 13 residues. The DNA of the CDR3 is TGCAGCGTTGAAGGGCGGACAGGCTATGGCTACACCTTC. Translated: CSVEGRTGYGYTF.

The chain couples TRBV5-4 to TRBJ1-6; TRBD1 matches at 8 bases. Germline V CDR1 and CDR2: SGHNT, YYREEE (reference sequence). This CDR3 contains 17 residues. J lost 6 bases, V lost 4 bases, and 12 bases had no gene match. CDR3 amino acids: CASSPRSGTGVNSPLHF. The CDR3 DNA reads TGTGCCAGCAGCCCGCGATCCGGGACAGGAGTTAATTCACCCCTCCACTTT.

V gene TRBV6-6 combines with J gene TRBJ1-6; D is possibly TRBD1 (5 bases). CDR1 and CDR2 from the germline V gene are MNHNY and SVGAGI (reference sequence). V lost 5 bases, J lost 0 bases, and 14 bases lay in between. This CDR3 is 17 amino acids long. CDR3: CASSPHRFSSYNSPLHF. CDR3 coding DNA: TGTGCCAGCAGTCCACACAGGTTTAGCTCCTATAATTCACCCCTCCACTTT.

This chain links TRBV19 with TRBJ2-5; 8 bases map to TRBD1. The CDR3 totals 13 residues. Trimming cost V 6 bases and J 1 base; bases outside gene matches: 1. Germline lookup yields CDR1 LNHDA and CDR2 SQIVND (reference sequence). CDR3 in DNA: TGTGCCAGTAGCAGGGGGCCCCAAGAGACCCAGTACTTC. Amino acids: CASSRGPQETQYF.

The V and J genes are TRBV10-3 and TRBJ1-1, with D maybe TRBD1 (5 bases). V lost 4 bases, J lost 4 bases, and 10 bases lay in between. The V gene's germline CDR1 is ENHRY and CDR2 SYGVKD. CDR3 length: 13 residues. This CDR3 reads CAISGQTATEAFF. As DNA, the CDR3 is TGTGCCATCAGTGGTCAGACAGCCACTGAAGCTTTCTTT.

Here the CDR3 DNA reads TGTGCCAGCAGTTTACTGCCTCTTTCGGGGGTGGGCTCAGCACAGCCCCAGCATTTT. Translation gives CASSLLPLSGVGSAQPQHF. The V gene is TRBV27, the J gene TRBJ1-5; maybe TRBD1 (5 bases). V shed 2 bases and J shed 7 bases, with 27 bases lying between them. From germline, CDR1 is MNHEY and CDR2 SMNVEV (reference sequence). The CDR3 is 19 residues long.

The chain employs TRBV9 and TRBJ1-6; possible D gene TRBD1, 5 bases. CDR1 and CDR2 from the germline V gene are SGDLS and YYNGEE. The length of the CDR3 is 15 residues. Trimming shortened V by 3 bases and J by 9 bases, and 16 bases separated the two germline ends. The CDR3 DNA sequence: TGTGCCAGCAGCGGCAGCCAGGGCACATCTTCACCCCTCCACTTT. Translation gives CASSGSQGTSSPLHF.

The chain couples TRBV10-3 to TRBJ2-5, with 13 bases matching TRBD2. V was clipped by 8 bases and J by 1 base; unmatched bases: 4. Germline values: CDR1 ENHRY, CDR2 SYGVKD. The CDR3 is made up of 15 amino acids. The CDR3 DNA follows: TGTGCCATCGGGACTAGCGGGAATGCCCAAGAGACCCAGTACTTC. Translated, it gives CAIGTSGNAQETQYF.

The chain joins TRBV24-1 to TRBJ1-2; D gene ambiguous. V dropped 4 bases and J dropped 5 bases, with 4 bases sitting between them. In germline, CDR1 is KGHDR, CDR2 SFDVKD. The CDR3 runs to 11 residues. DNA for the CDR3: TGTGCCACCAGTGACACATATGGCTACACCTTC. It yields the protein CATSDTYGYTF.

This chain uses TRBV5-1 with TRBJ1-1; no definite D call. The CDR3 covers 15 residues. Germline V gives CDR1 SGHRS, CDR2 YFSETQ. Trimming removed 2 bases at V and 4 bases at J, with 15 bases between. CDR3 sequence (DNA): TGCGCCAGCAGCTTACGTCCTCTGGGGAGCACTGAAGCTTTCTTT. Translating gives CASSLRPLGSTEAFF.

V and J are TRBV27 and TRBJ1-2, with D possibly matching TRBD1 (5 bases). The V end was cut by 8 bases, the J end by 2 bases, with 15 bases between. Germline V gene lookup returns CDR1 MNHEY and CDR2 SMNVEV (reference sequence). CDR3 length: 14 residues. CDR3 sequence: CASGGEGRNYGYTF. Here the CDR3 DNA reads TGTGCCAGCGGGGGGGAGGGACGGAACTATGGCTACACCTTC.

The V and J genes are TRBV27 and TRBJ1-2, with D hard to call. Germline V gene sequence: CDR1 MNHEY, CDR2 SMNVEV (reference sequence). Between the trimmed V and J ends, which lost 3 bases and 5 bases, there was a span of 13 bases. CDR3 length equals 14 residues. The CDR3 DNA is TGTGCCAGCAGTTTTAGAGGGAGGGAATATGGCTACACCTTC. This gives the protein CASSFRGREYGYTF.

A single count supports this clone. The CDR3 DNA reads as TGTGCCAGCAGTTTCACAGGGGGTAACGATCAGCCCCAGCATTTT. Its translation: CASSFTGGNDQPQHF. This rearrangement joins TRBV27 to TRBJ1-5; 8 bases match TRBD1. This CDR3 contains 15 residues. After removal of 3 bases from V and 5 bases from J, the junction contained 6 bases not matched to a gene. Per the germline V gene, CDR1 is MNHEY and CDR2 is SMNVEV (reference sequence).

The gene calls are TRBV6-5 and TRBJ1-1, with D perhaps matching TRBD1 (6 bases). Trimming left V 2 bases short and J 1 base short, with 11 bases between. The CDR3 has 15 amino acids. Germline values: CDR1 MNHEY, CDR2 SVGAGI. For the CDR3, the DNA is TGTGCCAGCAGTTACAACAGGGACCCGAACACTGAAGCTTTCTTT. Translating gives CASSYNRDPNTEAFF.

Only a few counts were recorded for this clone. The rearrangement uses TRBV3-1 (or the pseudogene TRBV3-2) and TRBJ2-3, with 8 positions matching TRBD1. Per germline, CDR1 LGHDT and CDR2 YNNKEL (reference sequence). This CDR3 has 16 amino acids. J was trimmed by 2 bases and V by 5 bases; bases with no gene match: 9. CDR3 nucleotide sequence: TGTGCCAGCAGCTTTCGGACAGGGATATACACAGATACGCAGTATTTT. This encodes CASSFRTGIYTDTQYF.

This clone appeared a single time. The chain has TRBV19 and TRBJ1-1, with TRBD1 identical over 9 bases. Germline V gene sequence: CDR1 LNHDA, CDR2 SQIVND (reference sequence). The CDR3 extends over 14 amino acids. J gave up 6 bases and V 2 bases, and 4 bases lay outside the gene matches. The CDR3 region is CASSIRQGEAEAFF. The CDR3 DNA sequence: TGTGCCAGTAGTATAAGACAGGGGGAGGCTGAAGCTTTCTTT. Combining the CDR3 with reference TRBV19 and TRBJ1-1 gives the whole variable domain DGGITQSPKYLFRKEGQNVTLSCEQNLNHDAMYWYRQDPGQGLRLIYYSQIVNDFQKGDIAEGYSVSREKKESFPLTVTSAQKNPTAFYLCASSIRQGEAEAFFGQGTRLTVV.

The chain is built from TRBV3-1 (or the pseudogene TRBV3-2) and TRBJ2-5; 7 bases agree with TRBD1. V lost 1 base and J lost 9; bases outside the gene matches: 2. This CDR3 comprises 12 residues. Germline V gene sequence: CDR1 LGHDT, CDR2 YNNKEL (reference sequence). CDR3 nucleotides: TGTGCCAGCAGCCAAGGGCAGGGGGCCCAGTACTTC. Translation gives CASSQGQGAQYF.

The chain joins TRBV7-9 to TRBJ2-5, with 11 bases matching TRBD2. Germline CDR1 and CDR2: SEHNR and FQNEAQ (reference sequence). J was trimmed by 5 bases and V by 5 bases; bases with no gene match: 10. CDR3 size: 16 residues. CDR3 sequence: CASSPVSGRAGETQYF. In nucleotides, the CDR3 is TGTGCCAGCAGCCCAGTTAGCGGGAGGGCCGGGGAGACCCAGTACTTC.

This rearrangement joins TRBV7-9 to TRBJ1-3; no reliable D call. The germline CDR1 and CDR2 sequences are SEHNR and FQNEAQ (reference sequence). The CDR3 covers 13 residues. V lost 8 bases to trimming and J lost 0 bases, with 8 bases between them. The CDR3 loop reads CASPPSSGNTIYF. The CDR3 region has the DNA TGTGCCAGCCCCCCCAGCTCTGGAAACACCATATATTTT.

This clone was counted ten times or more. J is TRBJ1-1 and V is TRBV5-1, with D unresolved. The CDR3 is made up of 14 amino acids. V was cut by 0 bases and J by 2 bases, with 8 bases left in between. Looked up from germline, CDR1 is SGHRS and CDR2 is YFSETQ. CDR3: CASSLAFSNTEAFF. The DNA for the CDR3 is TGCGCCAGCAGCTTGGCGTTTAGCAACACTGAAGCTTTCTTT.

The V gene is TRBV6-5, the J gene TRBJ2-5; D is unclear. This CDR3 is 12 amino acids long. V lost 7 bases, J lost 6 bases, and 12 bases lay in between. Germline assignment: CDR1 MNHEY and CDR2 SVGAGI. The CDR3 coding sequence is TGTGCCAGCACAGAGGCTTGGCAGACCCAGTACTTC. Translating it yields CASTEAWQTQYF.

The rearrangement joins TRBV28 to TRBJ2-7; 7 nucleotides align to TRBD1. The CDR3 totals 13 residues. Per germline, CDR1 MDHEN and CDR2 SYDVKM. V lost 7 bases and J lost 2; bases outside the gene matches: 5. CDR3 sequence (DNA): TGTGCCAGCACCTCGGGACAGCCCTACGAGCAGTACTTC. This sequence encodes CASTSGQPYEQYF.

The J gene is TRBJ2-3, the V gene TRBV19; possibly TRBD1 for D (5 bases). V was cut by 6 bases and J by 0 bases, with 10 bases left in between. CDR3 length: 14 residues. Germline lookup yields CDR1 LNHDA and CDR2 SQIVND (reference sequence). The CDR3 sequence: CASSFSGSTDTQYF. CDR3 coding DNA: TGTGCCAGTAGCTTTTCAGGGAGCACAGATACGCAGTATTTT.